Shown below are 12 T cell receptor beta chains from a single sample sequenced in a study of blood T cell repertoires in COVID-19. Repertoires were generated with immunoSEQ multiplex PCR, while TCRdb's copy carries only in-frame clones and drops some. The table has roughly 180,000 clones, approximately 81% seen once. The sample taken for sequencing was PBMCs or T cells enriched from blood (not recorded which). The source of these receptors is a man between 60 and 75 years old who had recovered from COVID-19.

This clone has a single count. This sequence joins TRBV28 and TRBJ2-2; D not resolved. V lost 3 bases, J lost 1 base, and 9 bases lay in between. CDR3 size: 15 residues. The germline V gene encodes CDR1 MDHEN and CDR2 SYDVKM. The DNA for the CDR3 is TGTGCCAGCAGTTTTAGGCGGCAGAACACCGGGGAGCTGTTTTTT. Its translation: CASSFRRQNTGELFF.

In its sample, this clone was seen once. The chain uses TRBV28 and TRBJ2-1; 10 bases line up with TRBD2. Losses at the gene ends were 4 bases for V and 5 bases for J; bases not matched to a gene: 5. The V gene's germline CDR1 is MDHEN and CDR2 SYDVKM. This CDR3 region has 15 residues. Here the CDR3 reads CASSYIAGGNNEQFF. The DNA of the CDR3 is TGTGCCAGCAGTTACATAGCGGGAGGAAACAATGAGCAGTTCTTC.

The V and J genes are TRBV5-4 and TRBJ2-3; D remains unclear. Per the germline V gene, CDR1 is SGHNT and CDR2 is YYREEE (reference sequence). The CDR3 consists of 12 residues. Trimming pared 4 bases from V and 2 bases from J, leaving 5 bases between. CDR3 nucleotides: TGTGCCAGCAGCGCGATCACAGATACGCAGTATTTT. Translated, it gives CASSAITDTQYF.

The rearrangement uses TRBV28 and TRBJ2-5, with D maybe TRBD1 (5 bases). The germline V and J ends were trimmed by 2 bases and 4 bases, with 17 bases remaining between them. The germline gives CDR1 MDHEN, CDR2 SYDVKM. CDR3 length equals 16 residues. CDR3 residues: CASSLAAGAVGETQYF. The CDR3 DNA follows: TGTGCCAGCAGTTTAGCTGCTGGGGCGGTAGGAGAGACCCAGTACTTC.

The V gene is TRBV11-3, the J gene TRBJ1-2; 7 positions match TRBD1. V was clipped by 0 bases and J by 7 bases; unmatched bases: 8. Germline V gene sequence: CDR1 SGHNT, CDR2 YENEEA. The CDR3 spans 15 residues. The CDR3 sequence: CASSLDAIGGPGYTF. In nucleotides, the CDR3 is TGTGCCAGCAGCTTAGACGCCATAGGGGGCCCTGGCTACACCTTC.

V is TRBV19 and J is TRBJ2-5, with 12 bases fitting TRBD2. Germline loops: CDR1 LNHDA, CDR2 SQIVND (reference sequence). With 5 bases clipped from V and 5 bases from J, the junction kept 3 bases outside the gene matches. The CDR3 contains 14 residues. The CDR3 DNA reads TGTGCCAGTAGTGGCACTAGCGGGAGGGAGACCCAGTACTTC. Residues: CASSGTSGRETQYF.

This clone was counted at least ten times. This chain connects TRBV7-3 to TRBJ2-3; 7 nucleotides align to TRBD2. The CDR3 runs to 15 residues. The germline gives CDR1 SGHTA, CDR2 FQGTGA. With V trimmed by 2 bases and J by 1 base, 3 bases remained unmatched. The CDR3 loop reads CASSLGLGGTDTQYF. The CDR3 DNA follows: TGTGCCAGCAGCTTAGGACTAGGGGGCACAGATACGCAGTATTTT.

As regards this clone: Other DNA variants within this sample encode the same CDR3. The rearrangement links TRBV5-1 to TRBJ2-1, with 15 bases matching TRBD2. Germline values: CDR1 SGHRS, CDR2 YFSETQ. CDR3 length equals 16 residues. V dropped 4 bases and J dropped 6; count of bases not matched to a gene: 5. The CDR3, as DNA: TGCGCCAGCAGCCTCGGACTAGCGGGGGGGCCCAATGAGCAGTTCTTC. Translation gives CASSLGLAGGPNEQFF. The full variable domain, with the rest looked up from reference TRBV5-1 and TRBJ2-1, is KAGVTQTPRYLIKTRGQQVTLSCSPISGHRSVSWYQQTPGQGLQFLFEYFSETQRNKGNFPGRFSGRQFSNSRSEMNVSTLELGDSALYLCASSLGLAGGPNEQFFGPGTRLTVL.

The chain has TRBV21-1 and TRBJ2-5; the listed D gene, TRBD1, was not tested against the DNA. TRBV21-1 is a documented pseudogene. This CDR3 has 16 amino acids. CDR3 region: CASSAPPRDSQETQYF. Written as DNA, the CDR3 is TGTGCCAGCAGCGCCCCCCCCCGGGACAGCCAAGAGACCCAGTACTTC.

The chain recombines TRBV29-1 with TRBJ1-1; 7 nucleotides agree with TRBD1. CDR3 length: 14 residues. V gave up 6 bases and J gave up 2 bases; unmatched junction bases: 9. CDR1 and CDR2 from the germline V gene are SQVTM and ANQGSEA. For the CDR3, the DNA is TGCAGCGTACCTATCGGGACAGACAACACTGAAGCTTTCTTT. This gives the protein CSVPIGTDNTEAFF.

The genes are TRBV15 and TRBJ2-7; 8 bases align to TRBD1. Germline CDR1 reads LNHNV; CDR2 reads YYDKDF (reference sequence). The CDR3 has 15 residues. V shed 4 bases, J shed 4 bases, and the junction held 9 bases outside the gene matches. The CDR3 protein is CATSIEPGGEYEQYF. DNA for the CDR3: TGTGCCACCAGCATCGAACCAGGGGGCGAGTACGAGCAGTACTTC.

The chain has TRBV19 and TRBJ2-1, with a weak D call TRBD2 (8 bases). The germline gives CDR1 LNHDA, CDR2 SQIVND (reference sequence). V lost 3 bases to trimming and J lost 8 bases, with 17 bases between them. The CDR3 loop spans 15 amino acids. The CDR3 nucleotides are TGTGCCAGTAGTATCGGGACAGCGGGAGTTCATGAGCAGTTCTTC. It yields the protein CASSIGTAGVHEQFF.